This entry describes one T cell receptor beta chain. What it recognizes is unknown. This sample is part of a study of vaccination effects on CD4 cells after COVID-19. About the research overall: Following the second dose by a median of 72 days, the post-vaccine samples were obtained. The study's findings and limits: Whether induced by infection or by vaccine, clones showed marked clonal contraction late after vaccination.

V dropped 2 bases and J dropped 2 bases, with 9 bases sitting between them. This CDR3 is 15 amino acids long. The germline V gene encodes CDR1 MNHEY and CDR2 SMNVEV (reference sequence). The data were produced by immunoSEQ multiplex PCR, yet TCRdb's version contains in-frame clones alone and is incomplete. The sample contains 24,000 or so clones, more than 70% of which appear only once. Before sequencing took place, the ViraFEST assay used viral peptide pools to expand antigen-specific CD4+ T cells. Culture proceeded for roughly ten days, and CD4+ T cells were then isolated. Participants received two doses of either the BNT162b2 or mRNA-1273 vaccine. PBMC cultures contained about 1.9 million cells per well, about 10 IU/ml IL-2 and around 9.6 ug/ml peptides. Each culture had half its medium swapped for IL-2 medium on days 3 and 7.

The source was CD4+ T cells from PBMCs cultured with HCoV-229E spike peptides, collected after COVID-19 vaccination. The V gene is TRBV27, the J gene TRBJ2-2; tentatively, D is TRBD2 (6 bases). This receptor was obtained from a human donor who received a COVID-19 vaccine. CDR3 residues: CASSLMDYNTGELFF. DNA for the CDR3: TGTGCCAGCAGTTTAATGGACTACAACACCGGGGAGCTGTTTTTT.